The rows below give T cell receptor beta chains drawn from one sample of a study of T cell clonotyping in hematopoietic cell transplantation. Assay: immunoSEQ multiplex PCR; the TCRdb copy retains only in-frame clones and omits some. The table has 12,000 to 15,000 clones, 86% seen once. This sample comprised PBMCs, obtained 100 days after allogeneic stem cell transplant. These receptor sequences come from a male patient in his fifties who had an allogeneic stem cell transplant from an unrelated donor, so T cells may come from the graft donor. Some clones in this sample may be carry-over from other donors' samples. CDR3s leave out the opening cysteine and the closing phenylalanine or tryptophan.

TRBV5-1,ASSPGVAGVRELF
TRBV19,ASSIVVAGAETQY
TRBV2,ASKSYEAF
TRBV4-3,ASSQGSDPTDTQY
TRBV30,AWSPGMREDRYEQY
TRBV6-5,ASSYSRGGASGYT
TRBV19,ASSILDRVGTEAF
TRBV30,AWSGVLVHEQF
TRBV19,ASSLRDSGFYEQY
TRBV13,ASSLGTGRNQPQH
TRBV15,ATSRAGTGRTDTQY
TRBV25-1,ASSSSGTLNIQY
TRBV19,ASRLVSSTDTQY
TRBV19,ASSPQGFYGYT
TRBV7-6,ASSAGPNYEQY
TRBV6-5,ASSHSADRDCGF
TRBV5-4,ASSFLFPTGDYGYT
TRBV29-1,SVGTGYNEQF
TRBV7-2,ASSLRAGGLAGELF
TRBV7-2,ASSLINSLGSPLH
TRBV5-4,ASGSRGQGNYGYT
TRBV9,ASSVGGFIAGELF